Listed below are T cell receptor beta chains from one sample, sequenced in a study of T cells in narcolepsy. TCRdb's table, derived via immunoSEQ multiplex PCR, lists solely in-frame clones and lacks some. The sample comprises 25,000 to 35,000 clones, around 78% of which are singletons, and over 1% rests with the top ten. The sequencing sample was made of CD45RA- memory CD4+ T cells from PBMCs. The receptors shown here come from a human donor with narcolepsy. The CDR3 runs from the conserved cysteine through the conserved F or W. A D gene is named only where the DNA matches it firmly. For some rows the clone size is stated as once, few or many, or as a class when expanded; others skip it.

TRBV6-6,TRBJ1-2,.,TRBD1,CASSFRPGQGAGYTF,TGTGCCAGCAGTTTTCGCCCGGGACAGGGTGCGGGCTACACCTTC
TRBV11-3,TRBJ2-7,.,TRBD1,CASQVGTAYEQYF,TGTGCCAGCCAGGTGGGGACAGCCTACGAGCAGTACTTC
TRBV4-2,TRBJ2-7,.,TRBD2,CASSQALRGGSSYEQYF,TGTGCCAGCAGCCAAGCGCTTCGGGGGGGGAGCTCCTACGAGCAGTACTTC
TRBV6-6,TRBJ2-7,few,.,CASTGTFYEQYF,TGTGCCAGCACAGGGACCTTCTACGAGCAGTACTTC
TRBV11-2,TRBJ2-7,.,.,CASAVGTSSSYEQYF,TGTGCCAGCGCCGTCGGGACTTCTAGCTCCTACGAGCAGTACTTC
TRBV6-1,TRBJ1-1,.,TRBD1,CASSGQANTEAFF,TGTGCCAGCTCTGGACAGGCGAACACTGAAGCTTTCTTT
TRBV5-1,TRBJ1-2,.,.,CASSLAAEEGYTF,TGCGCCAGCAGCTTGGCTGCGGAAGAAGGCTACACCTTC
TRBV7-8,TRBJ2-5,.,.,CASSLARRSDPVGTQYF,TGTGCCAGCAGCTTAGCGCGACGGAGTGACCCCGTCGGGACCCAGTACTTC
TRBV29-1,TRBJ1-1,.,.,CSVDAGNTEAFF,TGCAGCGTTGATGCAGGGAACACTGAAGCTTTCTTT
TRBV5-1,TRBJ1-3,once,.,CASSGARGNTIYF,TGCGCCAGCAGTGGGGCTCGTGGAAACACCATATATTTT
TRBV7-8,TRBJ1-4,.,.,CASSSGGLNEKLFF,TGTGCCAGCAGCTCCGGGGGGCTGAATGAAAAACTGTTTTTT
TRBV28,TRBJ1-5,.,.,CASSSAGDDSNQPQHF,TGTGCCAGCAGTTCCGCGGGCGATGATAGCAATCAGCCCCAGCATTTT
TRBV7-6,TRBJ2-7,.,TRBD2,CASSLARAGGGAPYEQYF,TGTGCCAGCAGCTTAGCGCGGGCGGGAGGGGGCGCGCCGTACGAGCAGTACTTC
TRBV7-3,TRBJ2-2,.,.,CASSFFRGTGELFF,TGTGCCAGCAGCTTCTTCAGGGGAACCGGGGAGCTGTTTTTT
TRBV28,TRBJ2-3,.,.,CASMSPSGGTQYF,TGTGCCAGCATGTCCCCCTCAGGCGGTACGCAGTATTTT
TRBV5-1,TRBJ2-2,.,.,CASNVGDVNGELFF,TGCGCCAGCAACGTTGGGGACGTAAATGGGGAGCTGTTTTTT
TRBV20-1,TRBJ1-1,.,.,CSANRVGEAFF,TGCAGTGCCAACAGGGTTGGTGAAGCTTTCTTT
TRBV11-2,TRBJ2-3,.,TRBD2,CASSLRASGGMSDTQYF,TGTGCCAGCAGCTTACGGGCTAGCGGGGGGATGTCGGATACGCAGTATTTT
TRBV11-2,TRBJ2-1,.,TRBD2,CASSAGTSGPTRANEQFF,TGTGCCAGCAGCGCCGGGACTAGCGGGCCGACGCGGGCAAATGAGCAGTTCTTC
TRBV6-1,TRBJ2-5,.,TRBD1,CASSGPTGGFETQYF,TGTGCCAGCAGTGGTCCGACAGGGGGCTTCGAGACCCAGTACTTC
TRBV6-1,TRBJ2-5,once,TRBD2,CASSAASGQETQYF,TGTGCCAGCAGTGCCGCTAGCGGTCAAGAGACCCAGTACTTC
TRBV18,TRBJ2-2,few,TRBD2,CASSRTRESTGELFF,TGTGCCAGCTCGCGGACTAGAGAGAGCACCGGGGAGCTGTTTTTT
TRBV7-6,TRBJ1-4,.,.,CASSLEAGSEKLFF,TGTGCCAGCAGCTTAGAGGCAGGTAGTGAAAAACTGTTTTTT
TRBV25-1,TRBJ2-5,.,TRBD2,CASRRGVRETQYF,TGTGCCAGCAGACGGGGGGTGCGGGAGACCCAGTACTTC
TRBV6-1,TRBJ1-1,.,TRBD1,CASSRTGGTEAFF,TGTGCCAGCAGCAGGACAGGGGGCACTGAAGCTTTCTTT
TRBV6-1,TRBJ1-1,few,.,CASSLSQKVTEAFF,TGTGCCAGCAGTCTTTCCCAAAAGGTCACTGAAGCTTTCTTT
TRBV9,TRBJ2-3,.,.,CASSVEVMGDTQYF,TGTGCCAGCAGCGTAGAAGTTATGGGAGATACGCAGTATTTT
TRBV14,TRBJ1-4,.,TRBD1,CASSQDETGNEKLFF,TGTGCCAGCAGCCAAGATGAGACAGGGAATGAAAAACTGTTTTTT
TRBV7-2,TRBJ2-1,.,.,CASSLFFGPNNEQFF,TGTGCCAGCAGCTTATTTTTCGGGCCGAACAATGAGCAGTTCTTC
TRBV11-3,TRBJ2-1,.,TRBD2,CASSPGLAGIDEQFF,TGTGCCAGCAGCCCGGGACTAGCGGGAATCGATGAGCAGTTCTTC
TRBV5-1,TRBJ2-3,.,.,CASSRGASTDTQYF,TGCGCCAGCAGCCGTGGGGCTAGCACAGATACGCAGTATTTT
TRBV4-2,TRBJ2-3,.,.,CASSSLGAADTQYF,TGTGCCAGCAGCTCTCTCGGGGCCGCAGATACGCAGTATTTT
TRBV6-1,TRBJ2-7,.,.,CASSVESSYEQYF,TGTGCCAGCAGTGTAGAGAGCTCCTACGAGCAGTACTTC
TRBV15,TRBJ2-2,.,.,CATSRGTVNTGELFF,TGTGCCACCAGCAGAGGGACAGTGAACACCGGGGAGCTGTTTTTT
TRBV5-6,TRBJ1-2,.,TRBD1,CASSLPSNRGRGGYTF,TGTGCCAGCAGCTTGCCCTCAAACAGGGGCCGAGGGGGCTACACCTTC
TRBV19,TRBJ1-3,.,.,CASRPEGLISGNTIYF,TGTGCCAGTAGACCAGAAGGACTGATCTCTGGAAACACCATATATTTT
TRBV7-9,TRBJ2-5,.,TRBD2,CASSLDPPGLAGAAQYF,TGTGCCAGCAGCTTAGACCCCCCTGGACTAGCGGGAGCGGCCCAGTACTTC
TRBV6-5,TRBJ1-2,.,.,CASSFRSEFDYTF,TGTGCCAGCAGTTTCCGGAGCGAGTTTGACTACACCTTC
TRBV6-6,TRBJ2-1,medium-sized,.,CAASPSREQFF,TGTGCCGCGAGCCCAAGTCGGGAGCAGTTCTTC
TRBV10-1,TRBJ2-1,few,.,CASSHGGWGEQFF,TGCGCCAGCAGCCATGGGGGGTGGGGAGAGCAGTTCTTC
TRBV5-6,TRBJ2-7,.,.,CASSPPDSLTEQYF,TGTGCCAGCAGCCCCCCGGACAGTCTTACCGAGCAGTACTTC
TRBV11-2,TRBJ1-1,.,TRBD1,CASSLDRGQAFF,TGTGCCAGCAGCCTAGACAGGGGACAAGCTTTCTTT
TRBV7-7,TRBJ2-7,.,.,CASSPDGSYEQYF,TGTGCCAGCAGCCCCGACGGATCCTACGAGCAGTACTTC
TRBV6-5,TRBJ1-1,.,TRBD1,CASSSSGQANGEAFF,TGTGCCAGCAGTAGCTCGGGACAGGCGAACGGTGAAGCTTTCTTT
TRBV5-5,TRBJ2-2,.,.,CASSLGYAGTGELFF,TGTGCCAGCAGTTTGGGATACGCGGGGACCGGGGAGCTGTTTTTT
TRBV5-1,TRBJ2-3,.,TRBD2,CASSPQRGATDTQYF,TGCGCCAGCAGCCCGCAGCGGGGCGCCACAGATACGCAGTATTTT
TRBV5-1,TRBJ2-7,.,TRBD2,CASSLAGGGGSGLYEQYF,TGCGCCAGCAGCTTGGCTGGCGGGGGAGGGTCCGGTCTCTACGAGCAGTACTTC
TRBV5-8,TRBJ2-1,.,.,CASSLSTGPGYEQFF,TGTGCCAGCAGCTTGTCTACGGGGCCCGGGTATGAGCAGTTCTTC
TRBV7-3,TRBJ2-1,.,TRBD2,CASSTGTSGYNEQFF,TGTGCCAGCAGTACCGGGACTAGCGGATACAATGAGCAGTTCTTC
TRBV5-1,TRBJ1-1,few,.,CASRASMNTEAFF,TGCGCCAGCAGGGCCTCAATGAACACTGAAGCTTTCTTT